This entry describes one T cell receptor (beta chain). Here immunoSEQ multiplex PCR was the method, and the copy in TCRdb shows in-frame clones only, minus some. The repertoire holds 250,000 to 350,000 clones, with around nine tenths as singletons. These data come from a study of blood T cell repertoires in COVID-19. Whole-study context: The study drew acute and convalescent COVID-19 samples from the United States, Italy and Spain.

Those enrolled in Seattle joined during active infection and were followed longitudinally afterward. This CDR3 contains 15 residues. The V gene's germline CDR1 is LNHDA and CDR2 SQIVND (reference sequence). Losses at the gene ends were 2 bases for V and 4 bases for J; bases not matched to a gene: 3. The clonotype was recovered from a woman in her twenties or thirties with COVID-19, enrolled during active disease. Sequencing input: peripheral blood. The chain recombines TRBV19 with TRBJ2-3; 10 bases match TRBD1. CDR3: CASSIPGQGSDTQYF. CDR3 DNA sequence: TGTGCCAGTAGTATACCGGGACAGGGGTCAGATACGCAGTATTTT. The full variable domain, completed using reference TRBV19 and TRBJ2-3, is DGGITQSPKYLFRKEGQNVTLSCEQNLNHDAMYWYRQDPGQGLRLIYYSQIVNDFQKGDIAEGYSVSREKKESFPLTVTSAQKNPTAFYLCASSIPGQGSDTQYFGPGTRLTVL.